Listed here are 26 T cell receptor beta chains from one sample, sequenced in a study of post-analysis software for immune sequencing data. cDNA libraries for TCR beta contained unique molecular identifiers. Each CDR3 protein gets one entry after TCRdb re-called the PCR reads with MiXCR. The sample has hundreds of thousands of distinct CDR3 sequences, roughly three fifths seen once. Study-wide findings and caveats: In patients, about 5 TRBV segments were more frequent than in controls, with TRBV5-6, TRBV5-1 and TRBV20-1 among them.

These receptors' antigens are unknown. The sample was blood. The source of these receptors is a girl under 10 years old with multiple sclerosis.

This chain links TRBV7-9 with TRBJ2-1; TRBD2 matches 12 bases. Trimming at V came to 3 bases and at J to 4 bases, leaving 10 bases not matched to a gene. Germline assignment: CDR1 SEHNR and CDR2 FQNEAQ (reference sequence). This CDR3 region has 18 residues. DNA for the CDR3: TGTGCCAGCAGCTTTGCCCGGGGACTAGCGGGTGATTACAATGAGCAGTTCTTC. Amino acid sequence: CASSFARGLAGDYNEQFF.

The genes are TRBV29-1 and TRBJ1-2, with TRBD1 matching 7 bases. The length of the CDR3 is 14 residues. CDR1 is SQVTM, CDR2 ANQGSEA, per germline. V dropped 6 bases and J dropped 5; count of bases not matched to a gene: 12. Here the CDR3 reads CSVQTGTELYGYTF. The CDR3 DNA follows: TGCAGCGTCCAGACCGGGACAGAATTATATGGCTACACCTTC.

The genes are TRBV5-1 and TRBJ2-5; no firm D call. The tail of the sequence fits TRBJ2-7 better, so the J call may be wrong. The CDR3 has 13 residues. Germline CDR1 reads SGHRS; CDR2 reads YFSETQ. The CDR3 protein is CASSLVSVYEQYF. The CDR3 DNA is TGCGCCAGCAGCTTGGTCTCAGTCTACGAGCAGTACTTC.

This clonotype turned up a few times. The V and J genes are TRBV5-1 and TRBJ2-7; weak D call: TRBD2 (5 bases). The CDR3 is made up of 15 amino acids. V was cut by 4 bases and J by 7 bases, with 21 bases left in between. Per germline, CDR1 SGHRS and CDR2 YFSETQ. The CDR3 bases are TGCGCCAGCAGCATGGACGGGTCCTCTTGGGAGGAGCAGTACTTC. It translates to CASSMDGSSWEEQYF.

The V and J genes are TRBV20-1 and TRBJ2-3; D ambiguous. CDR1 DFQATT and CDR2 SNEGSKA come from the germline V gene (reference sequence). Trimming left V 0 bases short and J 1 base short, with 11 bases between. The CDR3 runs 15 residues. This chain's CDR3 is CSARDLGRGTDTQYF. The CDR3 DNA reads as TGCAGTGCTAGAGATCTGGGTCGGGGCACAGATACGCAGTATTTT.

This chain links TRBV29-1 with TRBJ2-7, with TRBD1 matching 10 bases. CDR3 length: 14 amino acids. The ends lost 4 bases at V and 0 bases at J; junction bases unmatched: 3. Germline V gene lookup returns CDR1 SQVTM and CDR2 ANQGSEA. The CDR3 region is CSVAGTGASYEQYF. The CDR3 DNA is TGCAGCGTTGCGGGGACAGGGGCCTCCTACGAGCAGTACTTC.

V usage is TRBV20-1 and J usage is TRBJ2-1; TRBD2 agrees at 11 bases. V dropped 4 bases and J dropped 2; count of bases not matched to a gene: 4. The CDR3 is made up of 15 amino acids. Germline CDR1 and CDR2: DFQATT and SNEGSKA (reference sequence). CDR3 bases: TGCAGTGCTAAAGGGACTAGCGGCACCTACAATGAGCAGTTCTTC. Translating gives CSAKGTSGTYNEQFF.

This clonotype was detected a few times. This rearrangement joins TRBV6-1 to TRBJ2-7; D not certain. V gave up 6 bases and J gave up 6 bases, with 15 bases separating them. The CDR3 spans 13 residues. Germline V lookup: CDR1 MNHNS, CDR2 SASEGT. The CDR3 DNA follows: TGTGCCAGCAGAGATCATTCCCCCGGCGAGCAGTACTTC. Its translation is CASRDHSPGEQYF.

The chain carries TRBV7-9 and TRBJ2-7; 7 bases are a match to TRBD1. CDR3 length: 14 residues. Per germline, CDR1 SEHNR and CDR2 FQNEAQ (reference sequence). The junction had 7 bases not matched to a gene; V was cut back by 5 bases and J by 3 bases. CDR3 DNA: TGTGCCAGCAGCCTCACGGACAGGAACTACGAGCAGTACTTC. This gives the protein CASSLTDRNYEQYF.

This clonotype has only a few counts. The V and J genes are TRBV25-1 and TRBJ1-2; D not resolved. Germline V gene data show CDR1 as MGHDK and CDR2 as SYGVNS. The CDR3 contains 13 residues. Trimming took off 5 bases at V and 4 bases at J, with 11 bases between the two ends. The CDR3 protein is CASSSSVGYGYTF. In nucleotides, the CDR3 is TGTGCCAGCAGTTCCTCGGTGGGCTATGGCTACACCTTC.

The genes are TRBV12-3 or TRBV12-4 and TRBJ2-3; D assignment may be TRBD1 or TRBD2 (6 bases each). The CDR3 is 16 amino acids. Trimming removed 6 bases from V and 5 bases from J, with 21 bases in between. CDR3 nucleotide sequence: TGTGCCAGCAGCACGGACTATGGACAGTCCAGAGATACGCAGTATTTT. It codes for CASSTDYGQSRDTQYF.

The chain couples TRBV7-9 to TRBJ2-7; D not resolved. V was shortened by 6 bases and J by 4 bases, with 13 bases between the two germline ends. This CDR3 is built from 13 residues. Germline CDR1 is SEHNR and CDR2 is FQNEAQ (reference sequence). In nucleotides, the CDR3 is TGTGCCAGCAGGTCCGACTTAGTATACGAGCAGTACTTC. Its protein product is CASRSDLVYEQYF.

The chain joins TRBV7-2 to TRBJ2-4; 9 bases map to TRBD1. This CDR3 is built from 17 residues. With 4 bases clipped from V and 6 bases from J, the junction kept 13 bases outside the gene matches. Germline V gene sequence: CDR1 SGHTA, CDR2 FQGNSA. CDR3 loop: CASSSQTAGTGLNIQYF. CDR3 nucleotide sequence: TGTGCCAGCAGCTCCCAAACTGCCGGGACAGGGTTAAACATTCAGTACTTC.

The gene calls are TRBV7-9 and TRBJ2-1; 10 bases align to TRBD2. This CDR3 is 15 amino acids long. Germline assignment: CDR1 SEHNR and CDR2 FQNEAQ (reference sequence). The V segment lost 6 bases and the J segment 6 bases; nucleotides outside the gene matches: 8. The CDR3 region is CASSYGLAASNEQFF. CDR3 coding DNA: TGTGCCAGCAGTTACGGACTAGCGGCGAGCAATGAGCAGTTCTTC. The full variable domain, rest sourced from reference TRBV7-9 and TRBJ2-1, is DTGVSQNPRHKITKRGQNVTFRCDPISEHNRLYWYRQTLGQGPEFLTYFQNEAQLEKSRLLSDRFSAERPKGSFSTLEIQRTEQGDSAMYLCASSYGLAASNEQFFGPGTRLTVL.

The chain is built from TRBV4-1 and TRBJ2-1; 9 positions match TRBD1. The germline V gene encodes CDR1 MGHRA and CDR2 YSYEKL. This CDR3 comprises 18 residues. V gave up 1 base and J gave up 0 bases; unmatched junction bases: 7. The CDR3 sequence: CASSQGDRDPSSYNEQFF. For the CDR3, the DNA is TGCGCCAGCAGCCAAGGGGACAGGGACCCAAGCTCCTACAATGAGCAGTTCTTC.

This clonotype showed up just once. This chain links TRBV7-9 with TRBJ1-1, with a tentative D call TRBD1 (5 bases). The CDR3 is made up of 13 amino acids. Germline loops: CDR1 SEHNR, CDR2 FQNEAQ (reference sequence). V was pared by 3 bases and J by 5 bases, with 10 bases between. The CDR3 sequence is CASSFPGETEAFF. CDR3 bases: TGTGCCAGCAGCTTTCCGGGGGAGACTGAAGCTTTCTTT.

The rearrangement links TRBV7-9 to TRBJ1-4; D uncertain. The CDR3 sequence is 13 residues long. Looked up from germline, CDR1 is SEHNR and CDR2 is FQNEAQ (reference sequence). V lost 1 base and J 8 bases, leaving 8 bases between the germline ends. The CDR3 loop reads CASSLGGGEKLFF. The CDR3 region has the DNA TGTGCCAGCAGCTTAGGTGGTGGCGAAAAACTGTTTTTT.

The CDR3 region is CASSKHRGGEQYF. In DNA form, the CDR3 reads TGTGCCAGCAGTAAACACAGGGGAGGCGAGCAGTACTTC. This chain links TRBV6-5 with TRBJ2-5; D possibly corresponds to TRBD1 (7 bases). The assigned J gene may be wrong: the sequence end matches TRBJ2-7 better. Germline loops: CDR1 MNHEY, CDR2 SVGAGI. There are 13 residues in the CDR3.

The rearrangement links TRBV5-1 to TRBJ2-1, with a tentative D call TRBD2 (5 bases). The length of the CDR3 is 13 residues. Germline V gene sequence: CDR1 SGHRS, CDR2 YFSETQ. Trimming stripped 0 bases from V and 9 bases from J, with 10 bases between. The CDR3 loop reads CASSLAVAGEQFF. In nucleotides, the CDR3 is TGCGCCAGCAGCTTGGCAGTCGCGGGTGAGCAGTTCTTC. Full variable domain (missing parts from reference TRBV5-1 and TRBJ2-1): KAGVTQTPRYLIKTRGQQVTLSCSPISGHRSVSWYQQTPGQGLQFLFEYFSETQRNKGNFPGRFSGRQFSNSRSEMNVSTLELGDSALYLCASSLAVAGEQFFGPGTRLTVL.

This clonotype turned up a few times. The genes are TRBV12-3 or TRBV12-4 and TRBJ2-5; D call uncertain. Gene TRBJ2-7 matches the end of the DNA better, so the J call may be wrong. CDR3 length: 11 amino acids. The CDR3: CASGVHYEQYF. CDR3 in DNA: TGTGCCAGCGGGGTACACTACGAGCAGTACTTC.

This clonotype was picked up a small number of times. The rearrangement uses TRBV29-1 and TRBJ2-3; TRBD2 matches at 8 bases. The germline V gene has CDR1 SQVTM and CDR2 ANQGSEA. The CDR3 spans 15 residues. Trimming cost V 3 bases and J 2 bases; bases outside gene matches: 7. The CDR3 spells CSVDPPGGVTDTQYF. DNA of the CDR3: TGCAGCGTTGATCCACCGGGGGGGGTCACAGATACGCAGTATTTT.

The chain employs TRBV28 and TRBJ2-1, with 7 bases aligning to TRBD1. The germline gives CDR1 MDHEN, CDR2 SYDVKM. The CDR3 loop spans 15 amino acids. The V segment lost 6 bases and the J segment 5 bases; nucleotides outside the gene matches: 10. The CDR3 reads CASRPPRDSDNEQFF. CDR3 DNA: TGTGCCAGCAGGCCCCCCCGGGACAGTGACAATGAGCAGTTCTTC.

The CDR3 DNA reads as TGTGCCAGCAGCTCCCTCGTCCATTTAGCGGGGGGGCAGGTCGCGCAGACCCAGTACTTC. It translates to CASSSLVHLAGGQVAQTQYF. The rearrangement links TRBV7-8 to TRBJ2-5; 11 bases match TRBD2. CDR1 is SGHVS, CDR2 FQNEAQ, per germline. Trimming took 4 bases from V and 6 from J; bases not matched to a gene: 22. This CDR3 has 20 residues.

V usage is TRBV7-9 and J usage is TRBJ2-7, with D tentatively TRBD1 (6 bases). V lost 5 bases and J 5 bases, leaving 16 bases between the germline ends. The CDR3 consists of 14 residues. The germline V gene has CDR1 SEHNR and CDR2 FQNEAQ (reference sequence). CDR3 protein: CASSLRQVNDEQYF. CDR3 nucleotides: TGTGCCAGCAGCCTTCGACAGGTTAACGACGAGCAGTACTTC.

The genes are TRBV6-6 and TRBJ2-5; no clear D. CDR1 MNHNY and CDR2 SVGAGI come from the germline V gene (reference sequence). Trimming shortened V by 0 bases and J by 1 base, and 6 bases separated the two germline ends. The CDR3 consists of 14 residues. The CDR3 reads CASSYSTPQETQYF. CDR3 nucleotide sequence: TGTGCCAGCAGTTACTCGACCCCCCAAGAGACCCAGTACTTC.

This clonotype has just one count. The chain links TRBV5-1 to TRBJ1-2; D is possibly TRBD1 (6 bases). The length of the CDR3 is 13 residues. Between the trimmed V and J ends, which lost 5 bases and 7 bases, there was a span of 15 bases. In germline, CDR1 is SGHRS, CDR2 YFSETQ. CDR3 coding DNA: TGCGCCAGCAGAATCCGGACAGAGGCTGGCTACACCTTC. Translating it yields CASRIRTEAGYTF.